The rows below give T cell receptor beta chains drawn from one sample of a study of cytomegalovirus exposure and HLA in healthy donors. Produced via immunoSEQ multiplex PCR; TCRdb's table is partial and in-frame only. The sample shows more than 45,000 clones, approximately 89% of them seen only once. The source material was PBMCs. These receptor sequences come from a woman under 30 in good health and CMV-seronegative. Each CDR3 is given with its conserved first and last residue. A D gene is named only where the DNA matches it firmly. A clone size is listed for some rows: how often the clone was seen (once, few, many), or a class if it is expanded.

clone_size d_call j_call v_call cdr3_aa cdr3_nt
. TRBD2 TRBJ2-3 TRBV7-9 CASRLAGVPDTQYF TGTGCCAGCAGACTAGCGGGAGTGCCAGATACGCAGTATTTT
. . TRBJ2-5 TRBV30 CAWSVSSGYETQYF TGTGCCTGGAGTGTCTCGTCGGGGTACGAGACCCAGTACTTC
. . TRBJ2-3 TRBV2 CASSREGGGDTQYF TGTGCCAGCAGCCGCGAGGGAGGGGGAGATACGCAGTATTTT
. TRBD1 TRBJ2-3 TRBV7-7 CASSSGQGTDTQYF TGTGCTAGCAGCTCCGGACAGGGTACAGATACGCAGTATTTT
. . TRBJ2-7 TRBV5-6 CASSLTPYEQYF TGTGCCAGCAGCCTCACACCCTACGAGCAGTACTTC
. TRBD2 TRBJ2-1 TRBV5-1 CASSSSGTLGPNEQFF TGCGCCAGCAGCTCAAGCGGGACTCTCGGTCCCAATGAGCAGTTCTTC
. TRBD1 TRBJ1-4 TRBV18 CASSPIERGPNEKLFF TGTGCCAGCTCACCGATCGAGAGGGGGCCTAATGAAAAACTGTTTTTT
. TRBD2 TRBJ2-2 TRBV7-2 CASSLSGRVNGELFF TGTGCCAGCAGCTTAAGCGGGAGGGTTAACGGGGAGCTGTTTTTT
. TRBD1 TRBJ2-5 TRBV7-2 CASSLAGTGMETQYF TGTGCCAGCAGCTTGGCCGGGACAGGGATGGAGACCCAGTACTTC
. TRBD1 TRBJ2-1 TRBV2 CASRTGALGYNNEQFF TGTGCCAGCAGGACAGGGGCTTTGGGGTACAACAATGAGCAGTTCTTC
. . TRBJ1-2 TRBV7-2 CASSQTGYGYTF TGTGCCAGCAGCCAAACAGGCTATGGCTACACCTTC
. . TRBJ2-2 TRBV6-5 CASSYGLAGELFF TGTGCCAGCAGTTACGGTTTAGCAGGGGAGCTGTTTTTT
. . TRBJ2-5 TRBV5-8 CARQGRETQYF TGTGCCAGACAGGGAAGAGAGACCCAGTACTTC
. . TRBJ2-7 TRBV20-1 CSATTGSEQYF TGCAGTGCAACTACAGGATCCGAGCAGTACTTC
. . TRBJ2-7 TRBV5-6 CASSGGPEQYF TGTGCCAGCAGCGGAGGGCCCGAGCAGTACTTC
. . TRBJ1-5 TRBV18 CASSPGQEGQPQHF TGTGCCAGCTCACCCGGGCAGGAGGGTCAGCCCCAGCATTTT
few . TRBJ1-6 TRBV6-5 CASSYSRTADSPLHF TGTGCCAGCAGTTACTCGAGGACAGCAGATTCACCCCTCCACTTT
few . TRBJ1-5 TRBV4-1 CASSPRQGNQPQHF TGCGCCAGCAGCCCCCGACAGGGCAATCAGCCCCAGCATTTT